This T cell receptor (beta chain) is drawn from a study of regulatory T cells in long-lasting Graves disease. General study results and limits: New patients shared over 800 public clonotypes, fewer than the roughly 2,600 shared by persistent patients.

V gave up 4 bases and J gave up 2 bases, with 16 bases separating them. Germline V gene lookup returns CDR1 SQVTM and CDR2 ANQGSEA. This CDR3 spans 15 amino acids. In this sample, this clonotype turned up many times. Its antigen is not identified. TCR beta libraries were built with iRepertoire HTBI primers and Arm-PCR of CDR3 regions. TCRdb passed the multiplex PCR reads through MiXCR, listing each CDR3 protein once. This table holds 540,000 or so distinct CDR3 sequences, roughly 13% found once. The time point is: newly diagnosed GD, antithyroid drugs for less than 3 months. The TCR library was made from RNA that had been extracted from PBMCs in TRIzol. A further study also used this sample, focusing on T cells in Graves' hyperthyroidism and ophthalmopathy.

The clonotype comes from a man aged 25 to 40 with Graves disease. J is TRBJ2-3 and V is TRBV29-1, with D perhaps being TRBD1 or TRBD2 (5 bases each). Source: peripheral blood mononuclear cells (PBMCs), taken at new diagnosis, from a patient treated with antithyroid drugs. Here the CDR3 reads CSVARDGVFTDTQYF. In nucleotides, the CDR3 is TGCAGCGTTGCCCGGGACGGGGTCTTCACAGATACGCAGTATTTT.